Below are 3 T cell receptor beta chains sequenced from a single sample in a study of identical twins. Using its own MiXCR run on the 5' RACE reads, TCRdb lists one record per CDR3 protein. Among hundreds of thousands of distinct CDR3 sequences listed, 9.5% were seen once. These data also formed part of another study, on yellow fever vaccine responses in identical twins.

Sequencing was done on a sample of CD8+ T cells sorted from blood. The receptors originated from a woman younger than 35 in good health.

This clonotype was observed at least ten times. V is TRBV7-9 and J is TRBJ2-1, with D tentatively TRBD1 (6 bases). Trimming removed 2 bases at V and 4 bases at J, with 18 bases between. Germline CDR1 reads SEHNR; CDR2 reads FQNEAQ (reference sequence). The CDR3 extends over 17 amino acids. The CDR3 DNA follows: TGTGCCAGCAGCTTATACCCCGGGATTCAGGGGTACAATGAGCAGTTCTTC. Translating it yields CASSLYPGIQGYNEQFF.

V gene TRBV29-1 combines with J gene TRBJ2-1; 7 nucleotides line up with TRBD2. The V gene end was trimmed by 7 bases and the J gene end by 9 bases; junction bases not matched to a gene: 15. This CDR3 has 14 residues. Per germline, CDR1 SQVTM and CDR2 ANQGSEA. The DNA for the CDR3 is TGCAGCGCCCTAGCGGAGGGCCTTTTCAGTGAGCAGTTCTTC. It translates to CSALAEGLFSEQFF.

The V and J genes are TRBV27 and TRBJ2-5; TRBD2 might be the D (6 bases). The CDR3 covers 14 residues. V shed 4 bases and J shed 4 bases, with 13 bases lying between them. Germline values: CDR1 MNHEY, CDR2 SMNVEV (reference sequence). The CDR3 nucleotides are TGTGCCAGCAGTTCGACTAGTGTCGGAGAGACCCAGTACTTC. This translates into CASSSTSVGETQYF.